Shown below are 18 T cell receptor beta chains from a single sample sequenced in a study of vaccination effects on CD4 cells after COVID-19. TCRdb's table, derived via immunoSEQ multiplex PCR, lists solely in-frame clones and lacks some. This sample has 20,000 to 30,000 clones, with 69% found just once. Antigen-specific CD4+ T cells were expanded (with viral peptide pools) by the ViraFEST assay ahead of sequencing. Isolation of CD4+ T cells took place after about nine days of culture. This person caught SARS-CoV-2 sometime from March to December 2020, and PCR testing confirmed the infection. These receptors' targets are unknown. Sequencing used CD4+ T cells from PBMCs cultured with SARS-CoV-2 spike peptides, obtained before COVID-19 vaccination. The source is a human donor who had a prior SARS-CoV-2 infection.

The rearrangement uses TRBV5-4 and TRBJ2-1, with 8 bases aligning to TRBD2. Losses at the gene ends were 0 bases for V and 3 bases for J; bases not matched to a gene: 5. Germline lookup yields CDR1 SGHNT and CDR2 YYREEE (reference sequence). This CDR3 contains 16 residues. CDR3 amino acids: CASSLDSSGDYNEQFF. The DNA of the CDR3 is TGTGCCAGCAGCTTGGATAGTAGCGGGGACTACAATGAGCAGTTCTTC.

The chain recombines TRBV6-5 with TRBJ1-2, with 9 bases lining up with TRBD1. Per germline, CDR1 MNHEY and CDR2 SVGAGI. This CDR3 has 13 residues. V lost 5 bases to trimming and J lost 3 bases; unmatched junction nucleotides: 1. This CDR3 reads CASSRDRDYGYTF. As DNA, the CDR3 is TGTGCCAGCAGTCGGGACAGGGACTATGGCTACACCTTC.

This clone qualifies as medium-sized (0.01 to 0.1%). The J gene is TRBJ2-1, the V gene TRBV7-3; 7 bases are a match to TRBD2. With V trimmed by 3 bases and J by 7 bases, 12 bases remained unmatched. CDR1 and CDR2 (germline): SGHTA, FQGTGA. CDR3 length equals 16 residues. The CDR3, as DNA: TGTGCCAGCAGCTTGGAATGGGTAGCGGGTGAAAATGAGCAGTTCTTC. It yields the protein CASSLEWVAGENEQFF.

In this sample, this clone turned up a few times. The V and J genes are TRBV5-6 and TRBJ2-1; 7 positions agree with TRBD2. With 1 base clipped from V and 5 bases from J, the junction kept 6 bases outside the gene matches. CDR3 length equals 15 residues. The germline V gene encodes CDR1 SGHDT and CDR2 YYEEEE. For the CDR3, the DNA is TGTGCCAGCAGCTTGACTCAAGCGGGGCACAATGAGCAGTTCTTC. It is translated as CASSLTQAGHNEQFF.

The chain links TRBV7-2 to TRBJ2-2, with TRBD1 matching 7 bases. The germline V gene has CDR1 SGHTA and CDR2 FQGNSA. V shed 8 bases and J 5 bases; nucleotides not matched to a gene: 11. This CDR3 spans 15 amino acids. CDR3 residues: CASGTELLRTGELFF. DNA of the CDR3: TGTGCCAGCGGGACAGAACTCCTAAGAACCGGGGAGCTGTTTTTT. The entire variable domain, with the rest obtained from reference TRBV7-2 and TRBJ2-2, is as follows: GAGVSQSPSNKVTEKGKDVELRCDPISGHTALYWYRQSLGQGLEFLIYFQGNSAPDKSGLPSDRFSAERTGGSVSTLTIQRTQQEDSAVYLCASGTELLRTGELFFGEGSRLTVL.

The CDR3 DNA follows: TGTGCCAGCAGTGAACTTTCCTATCCAGCTGAAGCTTTCTTT. Its protein product is CASSELSYPAEAFF. The chain is built from TRBV6-1 and TRBJ1-1; D ambiguous. The CDR3 extends over 14 amino acids. The germline CDR1 and CDR2 sequences are MNHNS and SASEGT. Deletions cut 2 bases from V and 6 bases from J, with 13 bases between.

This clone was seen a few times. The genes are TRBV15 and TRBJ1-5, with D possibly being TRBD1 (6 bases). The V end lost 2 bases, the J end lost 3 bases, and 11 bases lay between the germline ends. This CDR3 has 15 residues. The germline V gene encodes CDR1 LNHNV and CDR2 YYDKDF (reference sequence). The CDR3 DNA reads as TGTGCCACCAGCAGACCGGGGGCCCCCAATCAGCCCCAGCATTTT. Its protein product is CATSRPGAPNQPQHF.

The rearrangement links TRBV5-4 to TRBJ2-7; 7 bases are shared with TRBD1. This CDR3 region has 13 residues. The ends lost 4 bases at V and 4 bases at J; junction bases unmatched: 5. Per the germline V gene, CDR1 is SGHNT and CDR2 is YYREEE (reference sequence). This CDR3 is CASSLTGEYEQYF. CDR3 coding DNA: TGTGCCAGCAGCCTAACAGGGGAATACGAGCAGTACTTC.

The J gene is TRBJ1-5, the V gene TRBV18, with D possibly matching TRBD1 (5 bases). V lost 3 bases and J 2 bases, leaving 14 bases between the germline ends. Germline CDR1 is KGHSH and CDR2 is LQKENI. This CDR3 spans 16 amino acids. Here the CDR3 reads CASSPRGRAGNQPQHF. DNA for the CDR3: TGTGCCAGCTCACCCCGGGGCCGGGCAGGCAATCAGCCCCAGCATTTT.

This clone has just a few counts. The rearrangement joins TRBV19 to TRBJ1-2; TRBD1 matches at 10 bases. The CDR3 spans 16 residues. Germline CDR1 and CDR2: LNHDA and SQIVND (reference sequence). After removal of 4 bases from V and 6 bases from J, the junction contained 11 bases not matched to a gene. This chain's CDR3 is CASSKDRGRTSDGYTF. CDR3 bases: TGTGCCAGTAGTAAAGACAGGGGGCGGACTTCTGATGGCTACACCTTC.

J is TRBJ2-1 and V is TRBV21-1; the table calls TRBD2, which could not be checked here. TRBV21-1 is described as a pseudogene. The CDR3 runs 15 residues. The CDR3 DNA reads TGTGCCAGCAGCCATTCACTAGCGGGAGGGCCAATCCGGTTCTTC. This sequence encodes CASSHSLAGGPIRFF.

CDR3 bases: TGTGCCAGCAGCATGGGACGTCTTAATACGCAGTATTTT. Its protein is CASSMGRLNTQYF. The V and J genes are TRBV11-3 and TRBJ2-3, with D possibly being TRBD1 or TRBD2 (5 bases each). Between the trimmed V and J ends, which lost 5 bases and 7 bases, there was a span of 13 bases. Germline V lookup: CDR1 SGHNT, CDR2 YENEEA. This CDR3 is built from 13 residues.

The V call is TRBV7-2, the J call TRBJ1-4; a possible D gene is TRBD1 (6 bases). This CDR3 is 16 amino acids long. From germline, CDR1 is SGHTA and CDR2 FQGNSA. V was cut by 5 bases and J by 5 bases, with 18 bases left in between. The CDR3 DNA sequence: TGTGCCAGCAGCCTAGGGCAAACAGGGAGCAATGAAAAACTGTTTTTT. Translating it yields CASSLGQTGSNEKLFF.

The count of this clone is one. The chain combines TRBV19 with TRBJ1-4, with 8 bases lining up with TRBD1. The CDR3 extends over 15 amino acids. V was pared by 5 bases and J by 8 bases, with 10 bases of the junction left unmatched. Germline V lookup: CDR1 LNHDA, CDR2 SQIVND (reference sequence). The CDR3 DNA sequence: TGTGCCAGTAGTTCCCGCGGACAGGGAGGGGAAAAACTGTTTTTT. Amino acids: CASSSRGQGGEKLFF.

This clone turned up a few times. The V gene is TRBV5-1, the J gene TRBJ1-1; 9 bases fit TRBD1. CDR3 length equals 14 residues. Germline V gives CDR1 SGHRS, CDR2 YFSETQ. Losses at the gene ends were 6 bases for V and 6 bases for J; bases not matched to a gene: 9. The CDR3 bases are TGCGCCAGCACCGTACCGGGACAGGGAGCTGAAGCTTTCTTT. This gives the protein CASTVPGQGAEAFF.

The CDR3: CASSVRLAGGTSTDTQYF. The CDR3 coding sequence is TGCGCCAGCAGCGTCAGACTAGCGGGGGGAACTAGCACAGATACGCAGTATTTT. The chain is built from TRBV5-1 and TRBJ2-3; 13 bases line up with TRBD2. After removal of 4 bases from V and 0 bases from J, the junction contained 8 bases not matched to a gene. The CDR3 is 18 amino acids. Germline assignment: CDR1 SGHRS and CDR2 YFSETQ.

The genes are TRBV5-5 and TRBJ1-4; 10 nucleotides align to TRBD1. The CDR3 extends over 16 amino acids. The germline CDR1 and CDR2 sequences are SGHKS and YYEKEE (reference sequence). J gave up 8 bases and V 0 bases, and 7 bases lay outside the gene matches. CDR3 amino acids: CASSLGGSTGGEKLFF. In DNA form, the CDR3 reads TGTGCCAGCAGCTTGGGGGGTTCGACAGGGGGCGAAAAACTGTTTTTT.

CDR3 DNA sequence: TGTGCCAGCCGACAGGGGCCCAGCTCCTACGAGCAGTACTTC. Its protein product is CASRQGPSSYEQYF. The rearrangement joins TRBV2 to TRBJ2-7, with 8 bases identical to TRBD1. The length of the CDR3 is 14 residues. The ends lost 8 bases at V and 0 bases at J; junction bases unmatched: 6. The germline V gene has CDR1 SNHLY and CDR2 FYNNEI.